This T cell receptor beta chain was sequenced during a study of CD8 T cells in ankylosing spondylitis. Whole-study results and caveats: Prior literature has documented some motif variants in synovial fluid and blood from reactive arthritis. In ankylosing spondylitis patients, matched synovial fluid reportedly showed significant enrichment of disease-linked clones. Seemingly characteristic of ankylosing spondylitis blood was a TCR beta motif consisting of roughly 8 highly homologous variants.

V dropped 4 bases and J dropped 3 bases, with 9 bases sitting between them. This CDR3 comprises 13 residues. Per the germline V gene, CDR1 is SNHLY and CDR2 is FYNNEI. Points on this clonotype: Its matching antigen is unknown.

Libraries for TCR beta were made by quantitative 5'-RACE with molecular barcodes. TCRdb passed the 5' RACE reads through MiXCR, listing each CDR3 protein once. The sample consists of 750,000 to 850,000 distinct CDR3 sequences, about 10% of them appearing once. The rearrangement links TRBV2 to TRBJ1-1; perhaps TRBD1 as D (6 bases). Sequenced: blood, either unsorted or a sorted T cell fraction (not recorded which). The receptor was derived from a male donor with ankylosing spondylitis. The CDR3 region has the DNA TGTGCCAGCAGTGGGTACAGGGACACTGAAGCTTTCTTT. It translates to CASSGYRDTEAFF.